A selection of T cell receptor beta chains follows, all from one sample in a study of shared T cell receptors in the human thymus. Measured with immunoSEQ multiplex PCR; TCRdb has only the in-frame clones, and not every one. The data show 500,000 to 850,000 clones, with about 90% seen just once and roughly 0.0086% held by the top ten. These data also featured in a second study, about human thymus T cells.

The sequencing sample was made of thymocytes. The receptors derive from a boy under two years old with a congenital heart defect. Each CDR3 is given with its conserved first and last residue. D genes are given only for firm matches. Clone size is stated in some rows and not others, as once, few, many or a class when expanded.

v_call: TRBV27
d_call: TRBD2
j_call: TRBJ2-1
clone_size: NA
cdr3_nt: TGTGCCAGCAGTCAAGGACTAGCGGGAGGGAGGTCCTACAATGAGCAGTTCTTC
cdr3_aa: CASSQGLAGGRSYNEQFF

v_call: TRBV5-6
d_call: NA
j_call: TRBJ1-2
clone_size: NA
cdr3_nt: TGTGCCAGTAGCGCCCGGGTCTACGTGGACTATGGCTACACCTTC
cdr3_aa: CASSARVYVDYGYTF

v_call: TRBV7-2
d_call: TRBD2
j_call: TRBJ2-2
clone_size: NA
cdr3_nt: TGTGCCAGCAGCGTCCCGGGACTAGCGGTTACCGGGGAGCTGTTTTTT
cdr3_aa: CASSVPGLAVTGELFF

v_call: TRBV4-1
d_call: NA
j_call: TRBJ2-2
clone_size: NA
cdr3_nt: TGCGCCAGCAGCCAAGAGAAGGGAGCCGGGAGCCGATGGAACACCGGGGAGCTGTTTTTT
cdr3_aa: CASSQEKGAGSRWNTGELFF

v_call: TRBV15
d_call: NA
j_call: TRBJ1-4
clone_size: NA
cdr3_nt: TGTGCCACCAGCAGAGATTTAGGGGCGGGGAGAGAAAAACTGTTTTTT
cdr3_aa: CATSRDLGAGREKLFF

v_call: TRBV5-1
d_call: NA
j_call: TRBJ1-2
clone_size: once
cdr3_nt: TGCGCCAGCAGCTCTCCGTTCCCTAACTATGGCTACACCTTC
cdr3_aa: CASSSPFPNYGYTF

v_call: TRBV28
d_call: TRBD2
j_call: TRBJ2-7
clone_size: NA
cdr3_nt: TGTGCCAGCAGTTTATGGGCGGGGGAGAGATCCTACGAGCAGTACTTC
cdr3_aa: CASSLWAGERSYEQYF

v_call: TRBV28
d_call: TRBD1
j_call: TRBJ1-6
clone_size: NA
cdr3_nt: TGTGCCAGCAGTTGGGACAGGGGGAAGTATAATTCACCCCTCCACTTT
cdr3_aa: CASSWDRGKYNSPLHF

v_call: TRBV19
d_call: TRBD1
j_call: TRBJ1-5
clone_size: NA
cdr3_nt: TGTGCCAGTAGTACGTTAACCACTCGACAGGGGGCTTGTCAGCCCCAGCATTTT
cdr3_aa: CASSTLTTRQGACQPQHF

v_call: TRBV4-3
d_call: TRBD2
j_call: TRBJ2-4
clone_size: NA
cdr3_nt: TGCGCCAGCAGCCCCCATGGTGGTTGGGAGCGGGGGGCGGAGGCCAAAAACATTCAGTACTTC
cdr3_aa: CASSPHGGWERGAEAKNIQYF

v_call: TRBV4-3
d_call: TRBD1
j_call: TRBJ1-1
clone_size: NA
cdr3_nt: TGCGCCAGCAGCCCATACTCAGGGGGCGTTGGGACTGAAGCTTTCTTT
cdr3_aa: CASSPYSGGVGTEAFF

v_call: TRBV6-1
d_call: NA
j_call: TRBJ1-5
clone_size: few
cdr3_nt: TGTGCCAGCAGGTGCGGGTCTAGCAATCAGCCCCAGCATTTT
cdr3_aa: CASRCGSSNQPQHF

v_call: TRBV6-1
d_call: NA
j_call: TRBJ2-7
clone_size: NA
cdr3_nt: TGTGCCAGCAGTGAATCTCTTACTCGGGAGCCGGCCTACGAGCAGTACTTC
cdr3_aa: CASSESLTREPAYEQYF

v_call: TRBV9
d_call: NA
j_call: TRBJ1-3
clone_size: NA
cdr3_nt: TGTGCCAGCAGCCCCCATTCTGGAAACACCATATATTTT
cdr3_aa: CASSPHSGNTIYF

v_call: TRBV12-5
d_call: TRBD1
j_call: TRBJ2-1
clone_size: NA
cdr3_nt: TGTGCTAGTGGTCGGTACAGGGGGTACAATGAGCAGTTCTTC
cdr3_aa: CASGRYRGYNEQFF

v_call: TRBV7-9
d_call: TRBD1
j_call: TRBJ1-2
clone_size: NA
cdr3_nt: TGTGCCAGCAGCGACAGGGAATCGGATGGCTACACCTTC
cdr3_aa: CASSDRESDGYTF

v_call: TRBV5-8
d_call: NA
j_call: TRBJ1-6
clone_size: NA
cdr3_nt: TGTGCCAGCAGCGTCGGACAGTCCGATTCACCCCTCCACTTT
cdr3_aa: CASSVGQSDSPLHF

v_call: TRBV5-4
d_call: NA
j_call: TRBJ1-2
clone_size: few
cdr3_nt: TGTGCCAGCAGCTTAGTCCTTAAAGGGGGAGGCTACACCTTC
cdr3_aa: CASSLVLKGGGYTF

v_call: TRBV11-2
d_call: TRBD2
j_call: TRBJ2-1
clone_size: NA
cdr3_nt: TGTGCCAGCACCTGGGGGACTAGCGGGGGATCAGGGCAGTTCTTC
cdr3_aa: CASTWGTSGGSGQFF

v_call: TRBV30
d_call: NA
j_call: TRBJ2-5
clone_size: NA
cdr3_nt: TGTGCCTGGAGTGTACAGGGTAGATACCAAGAGACCCAGTACTTC
cdr3_aa: CAWSVQGRYQETQYF

v_call: TRBV2
d_call: TRBD2
j_call: TRBJ2-5
clone_size: NA
cdr3_nt: TGTGCCAGCAGTGAGGGACTAGCGGGGAAAGAGACCCAGTACTTC
cdr3_aa: CASSEGLAGKETQYF

v_call: TRBV5-4
d_call: NA
j_call: TRBJ1-1
clone_size: NA
cdr3_nt: TGTGCCAGCAGCTTGAAGAGTATTAAAAGGGGGAGCCTTACTGAAGCTTTCTTT
cdr3_aa: CASSLKSIKRGSLTEAFF

v_call: TRBV4-3
d_call: NA
j_call: TRBJ1-5
clone_size: NA
cdr3_nt: TGCGCCAGCAGCCAAGAATGGCAGAGCAATCAGCCCCAGCATTTT
cdr3_aa: CASSQEWQSNQPQHF

v_call: TRBV27
d_call: TRBD1
j_call: TRBJ1-1
clone_size: few
cdr3_nt: TGTGCCAGCAGCCCACATCACAGGGGAACTGAAGCTTTCTTT
cdr3_aa: CASSPHHRGTEAFF

v_call: TRBV4-3
d_call: NA
j_call: TRBJ1-5
clone_size: NA
cdr3_nt: TGCGCCAGCAGCCAACAGACAGATTTACAGCCCCAGCATTTT
cdr3_aa: CASSQQTDLQPQHF

v_call: TRBV28
d_call: TRBD1
j_call: TRBJ1-5
clone_size: NA
cdr3_nt: TGTGCCAGCAGTTTTGGAGAACAGGGGGATAGCAATCAGCCCCAGCATTTT
cdr3_aa: CASSFGEQGDSNQPQHF

v_call: TRBV28
d_call: TRBD2
j_call: TRBJ2-7
clone_size: NA
cdr3_nt: TGTGCCAGCAGGGACCGCCCTAGCGGGAGTCCCCACGAGCAGTACTTC
cdr3_aa: CASRDRPSGSPHEQYF

v_call: TRBV4-1
d_call: TRBD1
j_call: TRBJ1-4
clone_size: few
cdr3_nt: TGCGCCAGCAGCCACAGGGGGCTGACTAATGAAAAACTGTTTTTT
cdr3_aa: CASSHRGLTNEKLFF

v_call: TRBV9
d_call: TRBD1
j_call: TRBJ1-2
clone_size: NA
cdr3_nt: TGTGCCAGCAGCTCCCGGACAGGGGTCCCCGCTGACTACTATGGCTACACCTTC
cdr3_aa: CASSSRTGVPADYYGYTF

v_call: TRBV6-5
d_call: NA
j_call: TRBJ1-2
clone_size: NA
cdr3_nt: TGTGCCAGGCGGAGGGAAAGTGGCTACACCTTC
cdr3_aa: CARRRESGYTF

v_call: TRBV6-1
d_call: TRBD1
j_call: TRBJ1-6
clone_size: NA
cdr3_nt: TGTGCCACCGCCGGGACAGGCCACTCACCCCTCCACTTT
cdr3_aa: CATAGTGHSPLHF

v_call: TRBV7-2
d_call: NA
j_call: TRBJ2-5
clone_size: NA
cdr3_nt: TGTGCCAGCAGCTTAGCACTAGTAACCCAAGAGACCCAGTACTTC
cdr3_aa: CASSLALVTQETQYF

v_call: TRBV4-1
d_call: NA
j_call: TRBJ1-5
clone_size: NA
cdr3_nt: TGCGCCAGCAGCCAAGGAGGCGTCGACGGAAATCAGCCCCAGCATTTT
cdr3_aa: CASSQGGVDGNQPQHF

v_call: TRBV15
d_call: TRBD2
j_call: TRBJ2-3
clone_size: NA
cdr3_nt: TGTGCCACCAGCTGTCTCGCGGGAGAAAACACAGATACGCAGTATTTT
cdr3_aa: CATSCLAGENTDTQYF

v_call: TRBV9
d_call: TRBD1
j_call: TRBJ2-2
clone_size: once
cdr3_nt: TGTGCCAGCTCCTCCCAGGGGGTAACCGGGGAGCTGTTTTTT
cdr3_aa: CASSSQGVTGELFF

v_call: TRBV18
d_call: TRBD1
j_call: TRBJ2-3
clone_size: NA
cdr3_nt: TGTGCCAGCTCACACCGGGACAGGGGAGGTGATACGCAGTATTTT
cdr3_aa: CASSHRDRGGDTQYF

v_call: TRBV5-6
d_call: NA
j_call: TRBJ2-7
clone_size: NA
cdr3_nt: TGTGCCAGCAGCCTATTGGGGGCCACCTACGAGCAGTACTTC
cdr3_aa: CASSLLGATYEQYF

v_call: TRBV13
d_call: TRBD2
j_call: TRBJ2-1
clone_size: NA
cdr3_nt: TGTGCCAGCAGCTTAGAACTAGCGGCCTACAATGAGCAGTTCTTC
cdr3_aa: CASSLELAAYNEQFF

v_call: TRBV28
d_call: TRBD1
j_call: TRBJ1-4
clone_size: NA
cdr3_nt: TGTGCCAGCAGTTCCACAAGACGACAGGGTGGGGAAAAACTGTTTTTT
cdr3_aa: CASSSTRRQGGEKLFF

v_call: TRBV19
d_call: TRBD1
j_call: TRBJ2-1
clone_size: NA
cdr3_nt: TGTGCCAGTAACGTGGGACAGAGCTCCTACAATGAGCAGTTCTTC
cdr3_aa: CASNVGQSSYNEQFF

v_call: TRBV11-2
d_call: NA
j_call: TRBJ2-1
clone_size: NA
cdr3_nt: TGTGCCAGCAGCTTGAGGTGCTGCTACAATGAGCAGTTCTTC
cdr3_aa: CASSLRCCYNEQFF

v_call: TRBV27
d_call: TRBD1
j_call: TRBJ2-1
clone_size: once
cdr3_nt: TGTGCCAGCTCAACGACAGGGGGCCGTAATGAGCAGTTCTTC
cdr3_aa: CASSTTGGRNEQFF

v_call: TRBV5-6
d_call: NA
j_call: TRBJ1-2
clone_size: NA
cdr3_nt: TGTGCCAGCAGCCGCGACTCCGCTGGCTACACCTTC
cdr3_aa: CASSRDSAGYTF

v_call: TRBV4-2
d_call: TRBD2
j_call: TRBJ2-7
clone_size: NA
cdr3_nt: TGTGCCAGCAGCCCCCAAGGGACAGGGTTAATTGGACTAGCGGGGGGGGACGAGCAGTACTTC
cdr3_aa: CASSPQGTGLIGLAGGDEQYF

v_call: TRBV28
d_call: NA
j_call: TRBJ2-7
clone_size: NA
cdr3_nt: TGTGCCAGCAGTCCGTCCCCCGGCAGGGCCTCCTACGAGCAGTACTTC
cdr3_aa: CASSPSPGRASYEQYF

v_call: TRBV4-1
d_call: TRBD2
j_call: TRBJ2-1
clone_size: NA
cdr3_nt: TGCGCCAGCAGCCTCCAGAGCGGGGGGGGAGGGAATGAGCAGTTCTTC
cdr3_aa: CASSLQSGGGGNEQFF

v_call: TRBV5-8
d_call: NA
j_call: TRBJ2-7
clone_size: few
cdr3_nt: TGTGCCAGCAGCTCCTTCTACGAGCAGTACTTC
cdr3_aa: CASSSFYEQYF

v_call: TRBV7-2
d_call: NA
j_call: TRBJ1-2
clone_size: NA
cdr3_nt: TGTGCCAGCAGCACAATGTATGGCTACACCTTC
cdr3_aa: CASSTMYGYTF

v_call: TRBV7-9
d_call: TRBD2
j_call: TRBJ2-1
clone_size: NA
cdr3_nt: TGTGCCAGCAGCTTAGGACTAGCGGCATACAATGAGCAGTTCTTC
cdr3_aa: CASSLGLAAYNEQFF